These 28 T cell receptor beta chains share one sample of origin, sequenced in a study of cytomegalovirus exposure and HLA in healthy donors. The study ran its PCR with 60 Vbeta and 13 Jbeta primers. Clones were read by immunoSEQ multiplex PCR, and TCRdb kept only the in-frame ones, dropping some. Of around 170,000 clones detected, 75% to 90% appear once; the ten largest clones hold about 0.78%. Sequences were obtained from PBMCs. The source is a woman aged 18-35 years in good health and CMV-seronegative.

The CDR3 here is CASSPSATNNSPLHF. The CDR3 nucleotides read TGTGCCAGCAGTCCAAGCGCCACGAATAATTCACCCCTCCACTTT. The chain combines TRBV6-5 with TRBJ1-6; unclear D gene. V shed 5 bases and J shed 5 bases, with 13 bases lying between them. Per the germline V gene, CDR1 is MNHEY and CDR2 is SVGAGI. This CDR3 contains 15 residues.

The chain combines TRBV5-1 with TRBJ1-1, with a weak D call TRBD1 (5 bases). Germline loops: CDR1 SGHRS, CDR2 YFSETQ. V lost 3 bases and J lost 0, with 12 bases in between. This CDR3 spans 15 amino acids. CDR3 in amino acids: CASSWGLVLNTEAFF. In DNA, the CDR3 is TGCGCCAGCAGCTGGGGACTTGTCTTGAACACTGAAGCTTTCTTT.

The chain has TRBV7-7 and TRBJ2-7; 9 bases are a match to TRBD2. The CDR3 loop spans 13 amino acids. V lost 4 bases, J lost 6 bases, and 4 bases stayed unmatched. Germline CDR1 is SSHAT and CDR2 is FNYEAQ (reference sequence). The CDR3 DNA sequence: TGTGCCAGCAGCTCAGTGCGGGGGGGCGAGCAGTACTTC. Protein product: CASSSVRGGEQYF.

V and J are TRBV10-3 and TRBJ2-3; 13 nucleotides match TRBD2. From germline, CDR1 is ENHRY and CDR2 SYGVKD. The trim removed 3 bases at V and 4 bases at J, leaving 4 bases unmatched. This CDR3 contains 16 residues. In nucleotides, the CDR3 is TGTGCCATCAGTGATTTACTAGCGGGAGGGGCAGATACGCAGTATTTT. It specifies CAISDLLAGGADTQYF.

J is TRBJ2-7 and V is TRBV30; D perhaps matches TRBD1 (5 bases). This CDR3 comprises 15 residues. The V end was cut by 2 bases, the J end by 2 bases, with 16 bases between. Per the germline V gene, CDR1 is GTSNPN and CDR2 is SVGIG (reference sequence). CDR3 sequence reads: CAWSFKGGAPYEQYF. The DNA for the CDR3 is TGTGCCTGGAGTTTTAAGGGTGGGGCCCCCTACGAGCAGTACTTC.

The chain has TRBV10-3 and TRBJ2-3; D possibly corresponds to TRBD1 (6 bases). Germline-derived CDR1 and CDR2 are ENHRY and SYGVKD. The CDR3 consists of 13 residues. V was cut by 6 bases and J by 0 bases, with 7 bases left in between. DNA of the CDR3: TGTGCCATCAGGGACAGAAGCACAGATACGCAGTATTTT. Its translation: CAIRDRSTDTQYF.

The chain recombines TRBV30 with TRBJ2-1; 14 bases match TRBD2. Germline V gene sequence: CDR1 GTSNPN, CDR2 SVGIG (reference sequence). The CDR3 length is 15 residues. V dropped 1 base and J dropped 7; count of bases not matched to a gene: 3. This CDR3 reads CAWSEGLAGENEQFF. CDR3 nucleotides: TGTGCCTGGAGTGAGGGACTAGCGGGAGAGAATGAGCAGTTCTTC.

The genes are TRBV27 and TRBJ2-3, with 10 bases matching TRBD2. CDR3 length: 17 residues. Germline V lookup: CDR1 MNHEY, CDR2 SMNVEV (reference sequence). The trim removed 3 bases at V and 6 bases at J, leaving 12 bases unmatched. The CDR3 sequence is CASSLGLAGEQGDTQYF. The CDR3 DNA reads TGTGCCAGCAGTTTGGGGCTAGCGGGAGAACAGGGGGATACGCAGTATTTT.

The chain links TRBV7-9 to TRBJ2-7; no reliable D call. The V gene lost 1 base and the J gene lost 3 bases, with 7 bases spanning the gap. This CDR3 is 13 amino acids long. Per germline, CDR1 SEHNR and CDR2 FQNEAQ (reference sequence). The CDR3 bases are TGTGCCAGCAGCTTAGGCCCAGGCTACGAGCAGTACTTC. It codes for CASSLGPGYEQYF.

This clone was seen only once. The chain couples TRBV7-9 to TRBJ1-2; no definite D call. This CDR3 comprises 13 residues. Germline CDR1 SEHNR, CDR2 FQNEAQ (reference sequence). Between the trimmed V and J ends, which lost 5 bases and 4 bases, there was a span of 11 bases. DNA for the CDR3: TGTGCCAGCAGCAGGCCCGGGAGCTATGGCTACACCTTC. Amino acid sequence: CASSRPGSYGYTF. The whole variable domain, filled in from reference TRBV7-9 and TRBJ1-2, reads DTGVSQNPRHKITKRGQNVTFRCDPISEHNRLYWYRQTLGQGPEFLTYFQNEAQLEKSRLLSDRFSAERPKGSFSTLEIQRTEQGDSAMYLCASSRPGSYGYTFGSGTRLTVV.

V is TRBV5-1 and J is TRBJ1-6, with D possibly being TRBD1 (5 bases). The CDR3 loop spans 16 amino acids. Between the trimmed V and J ends, which lost 0 bases and 11 bases, there was a span of 18 bases. Germline assignment: CDR1 SGHRS and CDR2 YFSETQ. The CDR3 loop is CASSLDRQGRVAPLHF. CDR3 DNA: TGCGCCAGCAGCTTGGACCGGCAGGGAAGGGTGGCACCCCTCCACTTT.

The chain employs TRBV12-5 and TRBJ1-3; possible D gene TRBD1, 5 bases. V was cut by 5 bases and J by 11 bases, with 13 bases left in between. CDR3 length: 12 residues. Germline V gene sequence: CDR1 LGHNT, CDR2 FRNRAP. The DNA of the CDR3 is TGTGCTAGTGGTCAGGACATGAGCTCCATATATTTT. This codes for CASGQDMSSIYF. Full variable domain (remainder filled in from reference TRBV12-5 and TRBJ1-3): DARVTQTPRHKVTEMGQEVTMRCQPILGHNTVFWYRQTMMQGLELLAYFRNRAPLDDSGMPKDRFSAEMPDATLATLKIQPSEPRDSAVYFCASGQDMSSIYFGEGSWLTVV.

V gene TRBV4-2 combines with J gene TRBJ1-1; possibly TRBD1 for D (6 bases). Germline loops: CDR1 LGHNA, CDR2 YNFKEQ. The CDR3 loop spans 17 amino acids. The ends were cut back, 1 base at V and 0 bases at J, with 15 bases in the middle. In DNA, the CDR3 is TGTGCCAGCAGCCAAGCCGAGGGAGGGGGTATGAACACTGAAGCTTTCTTT. Its protein is CASSQAEGGGMNTEAFF.

The rearrangement uses TRBV6-4 and TRBJ2-7, with TRBD1 matching over 8 bases. In germline, CDR1 is MRHNA, CDR2 SNTAGT. Trimming took 7 bases from V and 1 from J; bases not matched to a gene: 6. The CDR3 has 14 residues. CDR3 nucleotides: TGTGCCAGCAAGTCTGACAGGGGTTCCTACGAGCAGTACTTC. Translating gives CASKSDRGSYEQYF.

This chain uses TRBV6-1 with TRBJ1-2; 7 bases fit TRBD1. CDR1 is MNHNS, CDR2 SASEGT, per germline. Trimming removed 5 bases from V and 7 bases from J; junction bases left unmatched: 13. This CDR3 comprises 15 residues. CDR3 DNA sequence: TGTGCCAGCAGTCCCTTGGGACAGTTCGGCTCTGGCTACACCTTC. The encoded protein is CASSPLGQFGSGYTF.

This clone was detected only a few times. This chain links TRBV30 with TRBJ1-4, with D maybe TRBD1 (6 bases). Germline loops: CDR1 GTSNPN, CDR2 SVGIG (reference sequence). This CDR3 is built from 13 residues. The V and J ends lost 0 bases and 10 bases respectively, with 12 bases between them. This CDR3 reads CAWSVRLGGKLFF. CDR3 in DNA: TGTGCCTGGAGTGTACGCCTAGGGGGAAAACTGTTTTTT.

V and J are TRBV29-1 and TRBJ2-7; 10 bases fit TRBD1. The V gene end was trimmed by 4 bases and the J gene end by 5 bases; junction bases not matched to a gene: 8. The CDR3 runs to 14 residues. Germline lookup yields CDR1 SQVTM and CDR2 ANQGSEA. The CDR3 DNA is TGCAGCGTTGGCCCTCGGGACAGGGGCGACGAGCAGTACTTC. Amino acid sequence: CSVGPRDRGDEQYF.

The rearrangement links TRBV5-1 to TRBJ1-6; D remains unclear. CDR1 SGHRS and CDR2 YFSETQ come from the germline V gene. Trimming stripped 1 base from V and 9 bases from J, with 14 bases between. The CDR3 contains 15 residues. The CDR3: CASSLFEPGSSPLHF. The CDR3 nucleotides read TGCGCCAGCAGCTTGTTCGAACCAGGCAGTTCACCCCTCCACTTT. The full variable domain, with the rest looked up from reference TRBV5-1 and TRBJ1-6, is KAGVTQTPRYLIKTRGQQVTLSCSPISGHRSVSWYQQTPGQGLQFLFEYFSETQRNKGNFPGRFSGRQFSNSRSEMNVSTLELGDSALYLCASSLFEPGSSPLHFGNGTRLTVT.

The CDR3 nucleotides read TGTGCCAGCAGACGAGGCGTAGGGGGCGGCGGTGAGCAGTTCTTC. As protein: CASRRGVGGGGEQFF. V gene TRBV6-1 combines with J gene TRBJ2-1, with 7 bases aligning to TRBD1. The CDR3 spans 15 residues. Trimming cost V 6 bases and J 9 bases; bases outside gene matches: 14. Germline loops: CDR1 MNHNS, CDR2 SASEGT.

The V gene is TRBV10-1, the J gene TRBJ2-3, with 7 bases aligning to TRBD1. Trimming removed 10 bases from V and 3 bases from J; junction bases left unmatched: 10. The CDR3 has 14 residues. The germline CDR1 and CDR2 sequences are WNHNN and SYGVQD (reference sequence). The CDR3 loop is CATKQGYLTDTQYF. The CDR3 nucleotides read TGCGCCACCAAACAGGGGTACTTAACAGATACGCAGTATTTT.

The V call is TRBV6-5, the J call TRBJ2-7, with D perhaps TRBD2 (6 bases). The V end lost 5 bases, the J end lost 1 base, and 12 bases lay between the germline ends. This CDR3 has 14 residues. Germline values: CDR1 MNHEY, CDR2 SVGAGI. In DNA, the CDR3 is TGTGCCAGCAGTAGGTGGGCGGGATCCTACGAGCAGTACTTC. It encodes CASSRWAGSYEQYF.

V and J are TRBV7-9 and TRBJ2-3; 9 bases are shared with TRBD2. After removal of 0 bases from V and 3 bases from J, the junction contained 4 bases not matched to a gene. The CDR3 is made up of 16 amino acids. Germline values: CDR1 SEHNR, CDR2 FQNEAQ (reference sequence). The CDR3 coding sequence is TGTGCCAGCAGCTTAGCCGGCGGGGGGGCGACAGATACGCAGTATTTT. It codes for CASSLAGGGATDTQYF.

A single count supports this clone. CDR3 in amino acids: CASSFRLQGASHGYTF. CDR3 DNA: TGTGCCAGCAGTTTCAGGCTACAGGGGGCTTCCCATGGCTACACCTTC. This sequence joins TRBV27 and TRBJ1-2, with TRBD1 matching over 9 bases. This CDR3 contains 16 residues. In germline, CDR1 is MNHEY, CDR2 SMNVEV (reference sequence). Losses at the gene ends were 3 bases for V and 6 bases for J; bases not matched to a gene: 11.

V and J are TRBV5-1 and TRBJ2-2, with 9 bases matching TRBD2. J lost 7 bases, V lost 0 bases, and 10 bases had no gene match. The CDR3 has 17 residues. Per germline, CDR1 SGHRS and CDR2 YFSETQ. The DNA of the CDR3 is TGCGCCAGCAGCTTGGACATCTCTAGCGGGGTAAACGGGGAGCTGTTTTTT. This gives the protein CASSLDISSGVNGELFF.

The chain has TRBV9 and TRBJ2-1, with D possibly TRBD2 on 5 matching bases. The V and J ends lost 6 bases and 6 bases respectively, with 19 bases between them. The CDR3 runs 15 residues. Per the germline V gene, CDR1 is SGDLS and CDR2 is YYNGEE. CDR3 coding DNA: TGTGCCAGCACCCTAGAGCCCTCCCTAGCCAATGAGCAGTTCTTC. This encodes CASTLEPSLANEQFF.

This clone was detected only a few times. The same CDR3 is also encoded by other DNA sequences in this sample. The V gene is TRBV7-2, the J gene TRBJ1-5; 7 bases are shared with TRBD1. Germline CDR1 and CDR2: SGHTA and FQGNSA. J gave up 5 bases and V 4 bases, and 5 bases lay outside the gene matches. The CDR3 is made up of 14 amino acids. The CDR3 coding sequence is TGTGCCAGCAGCTCCCGACAGGGAGATCAGCCCCAGCATTTT. Its protein is CASSSRQGDQPQHF.

The chain links TRBV6-1 to TRBJ2-7; 13 nucleotides agree with TRBD2. This CDR3 contains 15 residues. Germline V gene lookup returns CDR1 MNHNS and CDR2 SASEGT. The V gene end was trimmed by 6 bases and the J gene end by 3 bases; junction bases not matched to a gene: 5. CDR3 in DNA: TGTGCCAGCAGGCTGGGACTAGCGGGGAGCTACGAGCAGTACTTC. It translates to CASRLGLAGSYEQYF.

This clone was picked up a small number of times. V and J are TRBV7-2 and TRBJ2-5; no firm D call. This CDR3 is built from 13 residues. Trimming stripped 4 bases from V and 2 bases from J, with 8 bases between. Germline V gene data show CDR1 as SGHTA and CDR2 as FQGNSA. CDR3 nucleotide sequence: TGTGCCAGCAGCTCACCCACTCAAGAGACCCAGTACTTC. Protein sequence: CASSSPTQETQYF. The full variable domain, its missing parts supplied by reference TRBV7-2 and TRBJ2-5, is GAGVSQSPSNKVTEKGKDVELRCDPISGHTALYWYRQSLGQGLEFLIYFQGNSAPDKSGLPSDRFSAERTGGSVSTLTIQRTQQEDSAVYLCASSSPTQETQYFGPGTRLLVL.